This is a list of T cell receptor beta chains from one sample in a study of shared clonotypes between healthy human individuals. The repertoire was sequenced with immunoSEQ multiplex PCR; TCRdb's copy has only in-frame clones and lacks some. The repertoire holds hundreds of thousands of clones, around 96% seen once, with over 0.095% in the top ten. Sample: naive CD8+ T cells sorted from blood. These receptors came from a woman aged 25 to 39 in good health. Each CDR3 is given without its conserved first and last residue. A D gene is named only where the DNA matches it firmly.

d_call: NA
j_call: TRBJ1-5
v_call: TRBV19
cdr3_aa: ASSIATAYSNQPQH

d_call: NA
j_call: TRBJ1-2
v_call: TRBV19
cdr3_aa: ASLKSINYGYT

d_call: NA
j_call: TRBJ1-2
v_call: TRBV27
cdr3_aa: ASSPGQGGSIDT

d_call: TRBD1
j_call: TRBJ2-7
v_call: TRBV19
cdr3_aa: ASSIGGDSLLGEQY

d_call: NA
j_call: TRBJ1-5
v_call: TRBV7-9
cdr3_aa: ASSLGHQPQH

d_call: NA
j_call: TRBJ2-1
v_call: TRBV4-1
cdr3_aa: ASSQERRSSYNEQF

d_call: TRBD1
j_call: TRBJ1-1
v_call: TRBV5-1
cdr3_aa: ASSLGDREMNTEAF

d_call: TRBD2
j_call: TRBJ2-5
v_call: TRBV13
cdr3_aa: ASGGEGQETQY

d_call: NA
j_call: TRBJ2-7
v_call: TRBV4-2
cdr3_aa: ASSQEGWGEQY

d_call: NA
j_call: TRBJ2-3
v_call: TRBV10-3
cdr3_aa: AISVGDTQY

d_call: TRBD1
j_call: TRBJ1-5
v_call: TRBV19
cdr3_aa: ASSIGPTGNSNQPQH

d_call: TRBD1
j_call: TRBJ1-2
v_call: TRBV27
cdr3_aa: ASSPGTGLGYT

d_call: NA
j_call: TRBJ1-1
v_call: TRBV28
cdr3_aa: ASSFGGNTEAF

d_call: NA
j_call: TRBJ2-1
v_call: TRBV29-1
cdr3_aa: SARKGGLARSSYNEQF

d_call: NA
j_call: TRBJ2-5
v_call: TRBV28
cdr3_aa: ASNPPNQETQY

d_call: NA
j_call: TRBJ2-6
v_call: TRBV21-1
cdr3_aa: ASSKPQRQYSGANVLT

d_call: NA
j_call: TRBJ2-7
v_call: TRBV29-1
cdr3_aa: SALSGDNYEQY

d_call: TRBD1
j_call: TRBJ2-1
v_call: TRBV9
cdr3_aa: ASSVDGTVVEQF

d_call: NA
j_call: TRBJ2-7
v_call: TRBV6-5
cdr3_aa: ASSYSGGNSYEQY

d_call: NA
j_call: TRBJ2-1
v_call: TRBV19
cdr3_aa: ASSITFGGLTYNEQF